Shown below are 9 T cell receptor beta chains from a single sample sequenced in a study of shared clonotypes between healthy human individuals. The protocol was immunoSEQ multiplex PCR, while the TCRdb copy is restricted to in-frame clones and leaves out a portion. The profile shows around 2.3 million clones, nearly 97% of them singletons. Sequencing was carried out using naive CD4+ T cells sorted from blood. As to subset: CD45RA+ positively selected. All receptors come from a man between 18 and 29 years old in good health.

The chain combines TRBV7-9 with TRBJ2-2, with D perhaps TRBD1 (6 bases). The CDR3 is 16 residues long. Trimming shortened V by 1 base and J by 0 bases, and 9 bases separated the two germline ends. Looked up from germline, CDR1 is SEHNR and CDR2 is FQNEAQ (reference sequence). CDR3 region: CASSLVGGTNTGELFF. Here the CDR3 DNA reads TGTGCCAGCAGCTTAGTTGGGGGCACGAACACCGGGGAGCTGTTTTTT.

The rearrangement uses TRBV2 and TRBJ2-4; no clear D gene. Germline lookup yields CDR1 SNHLY and CDR2 FYNNEI. Trimming took off 4 bases at V and 8 bases at J, with 15 bases between the two ends. The CDR3 has 14 residues. Written as DNA, the CDR3 is TGTGCCAGCAGTGCCGACCAAACGACCTACATTCAGTACTTC. Its protein product is CASSADQTTYIQYF.

Turning to this clone: The same CDR3 also results from other DNA sequences found in this sample. The chain's CDR3 is CASSPTGNTEAFF. Written as DNA, the CDR3 is TGCGCCAGCAGCCCTACAGGGAACACTGAAGCTTTCTTT. The chain employs TRBV5-1 and TRBJ1-1, with D possibly being TRBD1 (5 bases). Germline assignment: CDR1 SGHRS and CDR2 YFSETQ. The CDR3 has 13 amino acids. V was shortened by 4 bases and J by 1 base, with 8 bases between the two germline ends.

The chain uses TRBV2 and TRBJ2-2; no clear D gene. V was clipped by 6 bases and J by 1 base, with 12 bases between them. This CDR3 has 15 amino acids. Germline CDR1 reads SNHLY; CDR2 reads FYNNEI. The CDR3 sequence: CASRGQSENTGELFF. CDR3 DNA: TGTGCCAGCAGGGGCCAGTCGGAGAACACCGGGGAGCTGTTTTTT.

The V gene is TRBV5-1, the J gene TRBJ1-2; D is perhaps TRBD1 (5 bases). The germline CDR1 and CDR2 sequences are SGHRS and YFSETQ. This CDR3 is 15 amino acids long. V was pared by 0 bases and J by 2 bases, with 11 bases between. DNA of the CDR3: TGCGCCAGCAGCTTGGCTACTACAGGCAACTATGGCTACACCTTC. This gives the protein CASSLATTGNYGYTF.

The rearrangement uses TRBV19 and TRBJ1-3; 9 bases fit TRBD1. From germline, CDR1 is LNHDA and CDR2 SQIVND (reference sequence). This CDR3 is 16 amino acids long. V trimming: 5 bases; J trimming: 2 bases; junction bases outside the gene matches: 7. This chain's CDR3 is CASSAYRGRTGNTIYF. The DNA of the CDR3 is TGTGCCAGTAGTGCGTACAGGGGGCGGACTGGAAACACCATATATTTT.

This chain links TRBV11-2 with TRBJ2-6; D might be TRBD1 or TRBD2, each matching 5 bases. The V end lost 0 bases, the J end lost 0 bases, and 15 bases lay between the germline ends. Germline V gene data show CDR1 as SGHAT and CDR2 as FQNNGV. The CDR3 has 19 residues. In nucleotides, the CDR3 is TGTGCCAGCAGCTTAGAAGGGACGCAGATTGGCTCTGGGGCCAACGTCCTGACTTTC. Its protein product is CASSLEGTQIGSGANVLTF.

This chain connects TRBV20-1 to TRBJ1-1; perhaps TRBD1 as D (5 bases). Germline CDR1 DFQATT, CDR2 SNEGSKA (reference sequence). The CDR3 consists of 11 residues. Trimming took off 7 bases at V and 1 base at J, with 7 bases between the two ends. The CDR3 DNA reads as TGCAGTGGCAGGGCGAACACTGAAGCTTTCTTT. Translation gives CSGRANTEAFF.

As concerns this clone: A junction boundary mismatches the germline segment, possibly from a read error. The chain is built from TRBV7-7 and TRBJ2-5, with a weak D call TRBD1 (5 bases). The CDR3 is made up of 13 amino acids. CDR1 SSHAT and CDR2 FNYEAQ come from the germline V gene (reference sequence). The CDR3 loop is CASSDPGLETQYF. In nucleotides, the CDR3 is TGTGCTAGCAGCGATCCAGGGCTAGAGACCCAGTACTTC.